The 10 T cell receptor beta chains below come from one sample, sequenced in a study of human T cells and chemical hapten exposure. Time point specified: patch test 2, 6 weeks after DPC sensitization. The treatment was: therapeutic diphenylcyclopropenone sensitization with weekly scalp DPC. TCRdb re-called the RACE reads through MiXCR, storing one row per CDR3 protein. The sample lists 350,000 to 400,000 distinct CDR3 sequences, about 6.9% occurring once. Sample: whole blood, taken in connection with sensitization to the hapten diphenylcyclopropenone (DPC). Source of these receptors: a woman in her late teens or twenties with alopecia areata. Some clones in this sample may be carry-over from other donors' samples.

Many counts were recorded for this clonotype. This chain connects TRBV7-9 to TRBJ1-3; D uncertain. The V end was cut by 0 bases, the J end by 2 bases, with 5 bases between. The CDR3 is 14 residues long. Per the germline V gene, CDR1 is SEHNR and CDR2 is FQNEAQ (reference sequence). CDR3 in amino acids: CASSLAGTGNTIYF. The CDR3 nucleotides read TGTGCCAGCAGCTTAGCAGGGACTGGAAACACCATATATTTT.

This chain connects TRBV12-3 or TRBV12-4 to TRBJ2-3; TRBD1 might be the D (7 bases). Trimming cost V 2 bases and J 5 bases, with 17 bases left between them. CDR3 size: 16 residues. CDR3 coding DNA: TGTGCCAGCAGTTTAAAGGGGCCAGGGGGGAGAGATACGCAGTATTTT. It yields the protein CASSLKGPGGRDTQYF.

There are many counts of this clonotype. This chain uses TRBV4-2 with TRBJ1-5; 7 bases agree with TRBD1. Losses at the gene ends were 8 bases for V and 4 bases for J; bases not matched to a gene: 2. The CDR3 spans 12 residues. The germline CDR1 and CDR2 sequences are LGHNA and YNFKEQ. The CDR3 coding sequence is TGTGCCAGCCAGGGGGGGAATCAGCCCCAGCATTTT. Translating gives CASQGGNQPQHF.

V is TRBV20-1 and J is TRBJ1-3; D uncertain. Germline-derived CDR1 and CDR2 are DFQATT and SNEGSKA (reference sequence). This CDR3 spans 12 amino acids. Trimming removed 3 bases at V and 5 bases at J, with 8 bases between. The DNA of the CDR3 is TGCAGTGCTAGGGGCGGCAGAAACACCATATATTTT. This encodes CSARGGRNTIYF.

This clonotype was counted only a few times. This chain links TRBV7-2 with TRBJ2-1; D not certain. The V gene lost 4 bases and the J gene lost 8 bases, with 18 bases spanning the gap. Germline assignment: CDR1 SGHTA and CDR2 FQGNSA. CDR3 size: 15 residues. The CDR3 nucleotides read TGTGCCAGCAGCTGGGTCACCCCGGTTTGGGATGAGCAGTTCTTC. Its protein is CASSWVTPVWDEQFF.

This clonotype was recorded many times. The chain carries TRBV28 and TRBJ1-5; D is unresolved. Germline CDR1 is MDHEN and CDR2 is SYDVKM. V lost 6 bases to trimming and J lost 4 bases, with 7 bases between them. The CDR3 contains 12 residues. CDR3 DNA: TGTGCCAGCAGGGGGTCTAATCAGCCCCAGCATTTT. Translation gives CASRGSNQPQHF.

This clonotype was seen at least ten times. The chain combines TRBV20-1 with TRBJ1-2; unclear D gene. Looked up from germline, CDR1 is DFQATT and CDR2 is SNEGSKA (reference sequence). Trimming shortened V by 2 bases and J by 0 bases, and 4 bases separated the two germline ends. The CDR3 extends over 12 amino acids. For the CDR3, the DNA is TGCAGTGCTAGAAGCCCTAACTATGGCTACACCTTC. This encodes CSARSPNYGYTF.

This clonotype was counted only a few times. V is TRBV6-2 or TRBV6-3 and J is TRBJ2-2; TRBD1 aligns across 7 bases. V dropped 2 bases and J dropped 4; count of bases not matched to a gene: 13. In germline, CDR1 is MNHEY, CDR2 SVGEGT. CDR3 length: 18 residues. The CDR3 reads CASSYRTGRIWSTGELFF. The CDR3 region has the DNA TGTGCCAGCAGTTACAGGACAGGACGAATCTGGAGCACCGGGGAGCTGTTTTTT.

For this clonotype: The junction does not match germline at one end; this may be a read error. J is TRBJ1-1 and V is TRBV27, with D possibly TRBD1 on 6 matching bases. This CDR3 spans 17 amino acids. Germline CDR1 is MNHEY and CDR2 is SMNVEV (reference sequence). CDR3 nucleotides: TGTGCCAGGAAGCGGAAGGTGGAGGTTAGGGGGTACACTGTAGCTTTCTTT. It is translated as CARKRKVEVRGYTVAFF.

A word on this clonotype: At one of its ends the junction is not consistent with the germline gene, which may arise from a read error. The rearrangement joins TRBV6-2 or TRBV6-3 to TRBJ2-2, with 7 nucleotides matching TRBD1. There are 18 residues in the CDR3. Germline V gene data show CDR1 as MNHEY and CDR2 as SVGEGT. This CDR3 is CASSYDESRGRNIGELFF. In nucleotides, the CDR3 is TGTGCCAGCAGTTATGATGAATCGAGGGGGCGAAACATCGGGGAGCTGTTTTTT.